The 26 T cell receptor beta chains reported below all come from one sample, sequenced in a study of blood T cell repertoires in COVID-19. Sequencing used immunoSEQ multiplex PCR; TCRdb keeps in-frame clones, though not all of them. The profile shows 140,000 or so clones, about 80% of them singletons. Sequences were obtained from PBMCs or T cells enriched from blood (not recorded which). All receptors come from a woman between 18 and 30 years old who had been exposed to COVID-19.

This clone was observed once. The CDR3 nucleotides read TGTGCCTGGAGTGCAGGGTTCAATCAGCCCCAGCATTTT. As protein: CAWSAGFNQPQHF. The chain joins TRBV30 to TRBJ1-5; possibly TRBD1 for D (5 bases). CDR3 length: 13 residues. CDR1 is GTSNPN and CDR2 is SVGIG in the germline V gene (reference sequence). Trimming stripped 1 base from V and 3 bases from J, with 7 bases between.

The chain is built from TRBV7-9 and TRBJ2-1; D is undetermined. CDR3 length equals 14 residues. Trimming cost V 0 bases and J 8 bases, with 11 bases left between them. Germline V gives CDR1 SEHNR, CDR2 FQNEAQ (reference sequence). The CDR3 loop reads CASSLAQIGDEQFF. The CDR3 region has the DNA TGTGCCAGCAGCTTAGCGCAGATCGGAGATGAGCAGTTCTTC.

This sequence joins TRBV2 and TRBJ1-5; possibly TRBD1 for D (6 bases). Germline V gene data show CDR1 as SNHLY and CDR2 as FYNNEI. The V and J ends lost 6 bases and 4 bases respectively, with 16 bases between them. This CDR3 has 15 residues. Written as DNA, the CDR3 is TGTGCCAGCAGGTTCCCAGGGGCAGGGAATCAGCCCCAGCATTTT. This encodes CASRFPGAGNQPQHF.

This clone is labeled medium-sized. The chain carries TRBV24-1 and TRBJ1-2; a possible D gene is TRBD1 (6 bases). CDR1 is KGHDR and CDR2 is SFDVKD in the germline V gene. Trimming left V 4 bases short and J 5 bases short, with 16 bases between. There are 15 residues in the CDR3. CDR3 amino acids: CATSETGDIGYGYTF. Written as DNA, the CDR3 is TGTGCCACCAGTGAGACAGGCGACATTGGGTATGGCTACACCTTC.

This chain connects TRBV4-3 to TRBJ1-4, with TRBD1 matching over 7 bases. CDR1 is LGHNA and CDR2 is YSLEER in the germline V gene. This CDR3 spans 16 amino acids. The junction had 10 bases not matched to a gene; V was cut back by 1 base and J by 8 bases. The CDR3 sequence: CASSQVWGQRAEKLFF. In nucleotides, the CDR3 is TGCGCCAGCAGCCAAGTTTGGGGACAGAGAGCAGAAAAACTGTTTTTT.

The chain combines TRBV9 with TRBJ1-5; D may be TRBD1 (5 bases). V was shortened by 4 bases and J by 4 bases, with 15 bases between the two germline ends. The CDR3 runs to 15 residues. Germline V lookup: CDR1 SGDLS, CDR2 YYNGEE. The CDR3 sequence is CASSPRPGGNQPQHF. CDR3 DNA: TGTGCCAGCAGCCCCCGCCCGGGGGGGAATCAGCCCCAGCATTTT.

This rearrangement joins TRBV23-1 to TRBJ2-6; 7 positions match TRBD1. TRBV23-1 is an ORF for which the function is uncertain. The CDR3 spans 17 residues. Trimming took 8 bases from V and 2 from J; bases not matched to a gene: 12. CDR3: CASPVRGRSAGANVLTF. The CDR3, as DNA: TGCGCCAGCCCCGTGAGGGGGCGTTCTGCTGGGGCCAACGTCCTGACTTTC.

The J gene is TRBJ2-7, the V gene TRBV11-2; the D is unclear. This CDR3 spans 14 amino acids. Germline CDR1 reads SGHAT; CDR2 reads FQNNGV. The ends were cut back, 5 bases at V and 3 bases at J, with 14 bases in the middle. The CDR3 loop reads CASSLLERNYEQYF. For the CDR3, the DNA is TGTGCCAGCAGCCTACTCGAGAGAAACTACGAGCAGTACTTC.

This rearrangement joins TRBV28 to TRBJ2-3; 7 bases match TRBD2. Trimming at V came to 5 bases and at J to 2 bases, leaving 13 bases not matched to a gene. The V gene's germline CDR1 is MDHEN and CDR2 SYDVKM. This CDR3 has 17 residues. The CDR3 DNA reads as TGTGCCAGCAGTCCATCAACTAGCGAGCAATTCACAGATACGCAGTATTTT. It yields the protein CASSPSTSEQFTDTQYF.

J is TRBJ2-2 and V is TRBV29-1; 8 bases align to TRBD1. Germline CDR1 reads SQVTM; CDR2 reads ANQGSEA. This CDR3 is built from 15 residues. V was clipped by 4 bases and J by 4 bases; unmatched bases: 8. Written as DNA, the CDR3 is TGCAGCGTTGGTGGGTACACAGGGGGCACCGGGGAGCTGTTTTTT. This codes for CSVGGYTGGTGELFF.

The DNA for the CDR3 is TGCAGCGACCTTCCGGGGACAGGGGTTAAGGCTGAAGCTTTCTTT. Residues: CSDLPGTGVKAEAFF. The J gene is TRBJ1-1, the V gene TRBV29-1; 10 nucleotides match TRBD1. The CDR3 is 15 residues long. Germline V CDR1 and CDR2: SQVTM, ANQGSEA. After removal of 7 bases from V and 6 bases from J, the junction contained 14 bases not matched to a gene.

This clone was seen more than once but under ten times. Here the CDR3 reads CASSILTGGINYGYTF. DNA for the CDR3: TGTGCCAGTAGTATCTTGACAGGAGGAATTAACTATGGCTACACCTTC. The chain recombines TRBV19 with TRBJ1-2; D possibly corresponds to TRBD1 (6 bases). Germline V gives CDR1 LNHDA, CDR2 SQIVND (reference sequence). Trimming removed 3 bases from V and 1 base from J, with 15 bases in between. CDR3 length equals 16 residues.

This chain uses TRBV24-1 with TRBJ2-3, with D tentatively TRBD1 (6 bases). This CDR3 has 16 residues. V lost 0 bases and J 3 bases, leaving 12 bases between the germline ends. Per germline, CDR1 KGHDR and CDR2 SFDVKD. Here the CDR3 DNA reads TGTGCCACCAGTGATTTGCGCCAGGGGATAACAGATACGCAGTATTTT. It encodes CATSDLRQGITDTQYF.

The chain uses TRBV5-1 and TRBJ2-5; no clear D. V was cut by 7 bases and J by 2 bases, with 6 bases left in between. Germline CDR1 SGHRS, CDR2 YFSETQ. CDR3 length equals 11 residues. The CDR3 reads CASSRQETQYF. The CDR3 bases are TGCGCCAGCTCCCGGCAAGAGACCCAGTACTTC. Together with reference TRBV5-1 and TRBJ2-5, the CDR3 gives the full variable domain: KAGVTQTPRYLIKTRGQQVTLSCSPISGHRSVSWYQQTPGQGLQFLFEYFSETQRNKGNFPGRFSGRQFSNSRSEMNVSTLELGDSALYLCASSRQETQYFGPGTRLLVL.

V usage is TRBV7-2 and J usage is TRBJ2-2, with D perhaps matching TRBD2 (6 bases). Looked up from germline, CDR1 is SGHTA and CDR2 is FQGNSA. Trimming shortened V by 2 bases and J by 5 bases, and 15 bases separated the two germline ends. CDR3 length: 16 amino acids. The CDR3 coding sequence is TGTGCCAGCAGCTTAACGCCGGGACTCCGAACCGGGGAGCTGTTTTTT. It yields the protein CASSLTPGLRTGELFF. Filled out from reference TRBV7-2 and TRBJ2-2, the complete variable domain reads GAGVSQSPSNKVTEKGKDVELRCDPISGHTALYWYRQSLGQGLEFLIYFQGNSAPDKSGLPSDRFSAERTGGSVSTLTIQRTQQEDSAVYLCASSLTPGLRTGELFFGEGSRLTVL.

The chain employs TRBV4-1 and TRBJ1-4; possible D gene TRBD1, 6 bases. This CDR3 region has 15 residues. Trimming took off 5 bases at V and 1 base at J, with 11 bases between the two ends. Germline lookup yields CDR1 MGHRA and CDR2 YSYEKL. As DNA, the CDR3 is TGCGCCAGCAGCTCACCAGGGGTAACTAATGAAAAACTGTTTTTT. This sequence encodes CASSSPGVTNEKLFF.

CDR3 in amino acids: CASSPVVREATSSYF. DNA for the CDR3: TGTGCCAGCAGCCCGGTGGTCCGGGAGGCAACGAGTTCGTACTTC. The chain is built from TRBV4-2 and TRBJ2-7; 7 bases align to TRBD2. This CDR3 has 15 residues. V trimming: 4 bases; J trimming: 12 bases; junction bases outside the gene matches: 18. Germline CDR1 reads LGHNA; CDR2 reads YNFKEQ.

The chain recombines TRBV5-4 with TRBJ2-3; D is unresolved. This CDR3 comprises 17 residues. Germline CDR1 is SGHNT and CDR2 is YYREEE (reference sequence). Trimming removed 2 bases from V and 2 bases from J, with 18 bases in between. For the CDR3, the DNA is TGTGCCAGCAGCTTCACCCTAGAGCCCTCCCTCACAGATACGCAGTATTTT. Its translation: CASSFTLEPSLTDTQYF.

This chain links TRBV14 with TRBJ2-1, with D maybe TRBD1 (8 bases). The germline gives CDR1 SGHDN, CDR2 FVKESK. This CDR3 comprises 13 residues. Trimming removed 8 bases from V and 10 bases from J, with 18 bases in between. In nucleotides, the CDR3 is TGTGCCAGCCGGGAACAGGGGGGGATCGAGCAGTTCTTC. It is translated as CASREQGGIEQFF.

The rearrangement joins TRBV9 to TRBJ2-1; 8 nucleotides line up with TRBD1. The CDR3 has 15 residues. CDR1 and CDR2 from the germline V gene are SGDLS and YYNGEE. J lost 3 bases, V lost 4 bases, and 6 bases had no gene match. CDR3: CASSTSGQVYNEQFF. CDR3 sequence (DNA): TGTGCCAGCAGCACCTCGGGACAGGTCTACAATGAGCAGTTCTTC.

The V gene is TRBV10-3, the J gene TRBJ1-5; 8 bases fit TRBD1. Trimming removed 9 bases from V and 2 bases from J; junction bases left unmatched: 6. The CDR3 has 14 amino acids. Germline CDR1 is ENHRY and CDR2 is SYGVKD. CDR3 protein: CAIGQGGGNQPQHF. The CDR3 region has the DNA TGTGCCATAGGACAGGGTGGAGGCAATCAGCCCCAGCATTTT.

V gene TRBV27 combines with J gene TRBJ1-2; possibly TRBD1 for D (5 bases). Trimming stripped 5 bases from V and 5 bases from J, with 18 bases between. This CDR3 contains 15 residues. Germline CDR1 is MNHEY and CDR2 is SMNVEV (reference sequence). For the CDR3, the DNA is TGTGCCAGCAGTCTCCGTAGACAGACCGTTTATGGCTACACCTTC. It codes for CASSLRRQTVYGYTF.

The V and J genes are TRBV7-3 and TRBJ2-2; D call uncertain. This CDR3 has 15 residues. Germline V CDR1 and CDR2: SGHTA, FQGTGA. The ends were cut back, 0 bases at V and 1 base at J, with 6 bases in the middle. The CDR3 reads CASSLTTGNTGELFF. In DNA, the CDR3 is TGTGCCAGCAGCTTAACTACTGGGAACACCGGGGAGCTGTTTTTT.

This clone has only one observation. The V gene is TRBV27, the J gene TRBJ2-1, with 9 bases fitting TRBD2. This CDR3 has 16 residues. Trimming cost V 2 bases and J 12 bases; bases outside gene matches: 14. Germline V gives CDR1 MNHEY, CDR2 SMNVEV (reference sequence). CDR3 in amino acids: CASSLVWGRGLALQFF. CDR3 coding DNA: TGTGCCAGCAGTTTAGTTTGGGGGCGCGGACTAGCGTTGCAGTTCTTC.

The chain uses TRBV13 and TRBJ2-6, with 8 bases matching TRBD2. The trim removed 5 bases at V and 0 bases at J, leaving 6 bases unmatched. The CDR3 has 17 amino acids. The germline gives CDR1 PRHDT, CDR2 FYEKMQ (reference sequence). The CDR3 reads CASSTLAADSGANVLTF. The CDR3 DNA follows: TGTGCCAGCAGCACACTAGCGGCAGACTCTGGGGCCAACGTCCTGACTTTC. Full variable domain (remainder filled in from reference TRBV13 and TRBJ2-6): AAGVIQSPRHLIKEKRETATLKCYPIPRHDTVYWYQQGPGQDPQFLISFYEKMQSDKGSIPDRFSAQQFSDYHSELNMSSLELGDSALYFCASSTLAADSGANVLTFGAGSRLTVL.

In nucleotides, the CDR3 is TGTGCCAGTAGGGGACAGCTGATTAATGAAAAACTGTTTTTT. Its translation: CASRGQLINEKLFF. The chain links TRBV19 to TRBJ1-4; 7 positions agree with TRBD1. Germline values: CDR1 LNHDA, CDR2 SQIVND (reference sequence). Trimming removed 6 bases from V and 4 bases from J; junction bases left unmatched: 5. This CDR3 has 14 amino acids.